The source of this T cell receptor (beta chain) is a study of PD-1 blockade in classical Hodgkin lymphoma. Points on this clone: Its antigen is unidentified.

Some clones are missing from TCRdb's copy, which holds only in-frame ones; the method was immunoSEQ multiplex PCR. This table holds 10,000 to 15,000 clones, more than 60% found once. Autologous stem cell transplantation was followed by relapse in every patient, and brentuximab vedotin exposure varied. After thawing, PBMCs were subjected to magnetic negative selection to isolate CD8+ T cells. Whole-study findings and limits: Repertoire difference causes, possibly disease activity or prior therapy, remain undefined. Reported findings placed baseline TCR diversity lower in newly diagnosed patients (compared with healthy donors). Complete responders started with a diversity level that resembled newly diagnosed patients at baseline.

This sample comprised CD8+ T cells from blood, obtained at baseline. The sequence derives from a human donor with classical Hodgkin lymphoma.

The CDR3 nucleotides are TGTGCCAGCAGCCACGACTACGAGCAGTACTTC. This codes for CASSHDYEQYF. The chain employs TRBV2 and TRBJ2-7; no firm D call. The CDR3 length is 11 residues. Germline CDR1 SNHLY, CDR2 FYNNEI. Trimming left V 6 bases short and J 3 bases short, with 6 bases between.